These 2 T cell receptor beta chains came from one sample sequenced in a study of shared clonotypes between healthy human individuals. TCRdb's copy holds only in-frame clones and misses some; the assay was immunoSEQ multiplex PCR. The sample includes about 2.4 million clones, roughly 93% of them seen just once. The sequenced sample consisted of naive CD4+ T cells from PBMCs. Subset here: CD45RA+ positively selected. The source is a man aged 18-30 years in good health. Some clones in this sample may be carry-over from other donors' samples.

CDR3 nucleotides: TGCGCCAGCAGCCAATCCGGGACAGGGGACCAGCCCCAGCATTTT. Protein: CASSQSGTGDQPQHF. The chain combines TRBV5-1 with TRBJ1-5, with TRBD1 matching over 10 bases. Germline V gene data show CDR1 as SGHRS and CDR2 as YFSETQ. The V and J ends lost 4 bases and 7 bases, in that order; junction bases with no gene match: 8. This CDR3 spans 15 amino acids.

The chain is built from TRBV5-1 and TRBJ2-1; TRBD2 aligns across 9 bases. CDR1 and CDR2 (germline): SGHRS, YFSETQ. This CDR3 is 16 amino acids long. Germline trimming cut 1 base from V and 9 bases from J; bases unmatched to any gene: 11. For the CDR3, the DNA is TGCGCCAGCAGCTTGCCGGCGGTAGCGGGAGAAGGTGAGCAGTTCTTC. It yields the protein CASSLPAVAGEGEQFF.